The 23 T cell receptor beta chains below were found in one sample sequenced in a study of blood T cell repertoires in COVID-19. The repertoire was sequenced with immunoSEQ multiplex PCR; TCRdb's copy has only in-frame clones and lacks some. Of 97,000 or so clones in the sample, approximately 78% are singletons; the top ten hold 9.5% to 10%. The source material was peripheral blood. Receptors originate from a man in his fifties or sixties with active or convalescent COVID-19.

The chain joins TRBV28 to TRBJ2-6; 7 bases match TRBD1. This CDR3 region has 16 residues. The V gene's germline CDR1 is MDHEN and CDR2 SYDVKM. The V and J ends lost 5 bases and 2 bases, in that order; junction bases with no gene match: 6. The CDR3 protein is CASSTPDRAGANVLTF. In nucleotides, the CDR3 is TGTGCCAGCAGTACCCCCGACAGGGCTGGGGCCAACGTCCTGACTTTC.

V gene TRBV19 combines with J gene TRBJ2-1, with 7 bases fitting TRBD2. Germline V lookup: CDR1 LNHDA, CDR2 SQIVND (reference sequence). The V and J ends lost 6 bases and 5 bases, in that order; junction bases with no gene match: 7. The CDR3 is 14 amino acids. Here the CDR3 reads CASRPSGNHNEQFF. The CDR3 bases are TGTGCCAGTAGGCCTAGCGGTAACCACAATGAGCAGTTCTTC.

The CDR3 spells CSVLRVDRAGNTIYF. CDR3 coding DNA: TGCAGCGTTTTAAGAGTGGACAGGGCTGGAAACACCATATATTTT. The chain employs TRBV29-1 and TRBJ1-3; 8 bases align to TRBD1. V lost 5 bases, J lost 2 bases, and 8 bases stayed unmatched. This CDR3 contains 15 residues. Germline V CDR1 and CDR2: SQVTM, ANQGSEA.

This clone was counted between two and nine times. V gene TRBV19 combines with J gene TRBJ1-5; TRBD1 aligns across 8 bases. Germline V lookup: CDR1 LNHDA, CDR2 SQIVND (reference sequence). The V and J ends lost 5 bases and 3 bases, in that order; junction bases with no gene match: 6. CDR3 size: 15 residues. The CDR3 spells CASSRRTGPNQPQHF. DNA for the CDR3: TGTGCCAGTAGTCGCCGGACAGGGCCCAATCAGCCCCAGCATTTT.

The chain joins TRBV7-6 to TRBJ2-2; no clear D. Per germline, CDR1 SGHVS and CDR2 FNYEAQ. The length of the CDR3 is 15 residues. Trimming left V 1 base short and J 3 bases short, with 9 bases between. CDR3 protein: CASSLEASDTGELFF. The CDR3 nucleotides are TGTGCCAGCAGCTTAGAAGCGTCGGACACCGGGGAGCTGTTTTTT.

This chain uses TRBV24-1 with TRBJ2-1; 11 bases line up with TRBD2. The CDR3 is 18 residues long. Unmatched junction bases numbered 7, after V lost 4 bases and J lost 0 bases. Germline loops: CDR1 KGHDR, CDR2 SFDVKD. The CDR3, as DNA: TGTGCCACCAGTGACCCTGGACTAGCGGGTTCCTCCTACAATGAGCAGTTCTTC. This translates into CATSDPGLAGSSYNEQFF.

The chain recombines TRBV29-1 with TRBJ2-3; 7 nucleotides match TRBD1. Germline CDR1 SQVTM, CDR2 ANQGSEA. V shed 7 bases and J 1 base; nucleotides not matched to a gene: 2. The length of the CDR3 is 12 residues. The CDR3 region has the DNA TGCAGCGCCGACAGGGGCACAGATACGCAGTATTTT. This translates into CSADRGTDTQYF.

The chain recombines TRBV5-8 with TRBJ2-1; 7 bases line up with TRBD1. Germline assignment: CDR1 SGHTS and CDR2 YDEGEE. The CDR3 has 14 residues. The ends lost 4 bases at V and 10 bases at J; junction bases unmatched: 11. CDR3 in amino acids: CASSLQGQASEQFF. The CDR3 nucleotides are TGTGCCAGCAGCCTCCAAGGACAGGCGTCAGAGCAGTTCTTC.

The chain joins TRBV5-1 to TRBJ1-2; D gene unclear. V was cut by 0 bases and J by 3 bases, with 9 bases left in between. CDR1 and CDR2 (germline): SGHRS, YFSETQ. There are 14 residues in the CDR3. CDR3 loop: CASSLGVGDYGYTF. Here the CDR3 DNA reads TGCGCCAGCAGCTTGGGTGTCGGAGACTATGGCTACACCTTC.

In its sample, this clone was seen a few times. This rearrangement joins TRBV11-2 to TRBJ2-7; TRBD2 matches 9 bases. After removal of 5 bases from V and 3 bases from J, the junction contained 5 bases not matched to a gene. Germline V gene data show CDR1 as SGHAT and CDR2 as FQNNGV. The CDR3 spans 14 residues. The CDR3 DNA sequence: TGTGCCAGCAGCGTCGAACTAGCGGGCTACGAGCAGTACTTC. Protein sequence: CASSVELAGYEQYF.

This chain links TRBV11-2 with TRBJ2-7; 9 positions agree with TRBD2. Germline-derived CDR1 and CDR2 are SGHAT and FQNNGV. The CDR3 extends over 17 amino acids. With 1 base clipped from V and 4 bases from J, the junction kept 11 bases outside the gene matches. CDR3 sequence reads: CASSLVGSGRHLYEQYF. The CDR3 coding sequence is TGTGCCAGCAGCTTAGTTGGTAGCGGGAGACACCTGTACGAGCAGTACTTC.

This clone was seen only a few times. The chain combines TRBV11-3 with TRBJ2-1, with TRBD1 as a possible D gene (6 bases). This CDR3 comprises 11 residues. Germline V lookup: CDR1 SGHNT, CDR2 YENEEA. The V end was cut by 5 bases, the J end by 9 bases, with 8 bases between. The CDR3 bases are TGTGCCAGCAGCCAGGGGTTTGAGCAGTTCTTC. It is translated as CASSQGFEQFF.

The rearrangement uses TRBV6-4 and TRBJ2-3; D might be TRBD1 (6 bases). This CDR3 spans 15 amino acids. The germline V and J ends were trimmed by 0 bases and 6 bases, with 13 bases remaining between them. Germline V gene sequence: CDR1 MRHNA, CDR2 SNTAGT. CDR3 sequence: CASSDSTGGADTQYF. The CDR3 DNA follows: TGTGCCAGCAGTGACTCGACTGGGGGCGCGGATACGCAGTATTTT.

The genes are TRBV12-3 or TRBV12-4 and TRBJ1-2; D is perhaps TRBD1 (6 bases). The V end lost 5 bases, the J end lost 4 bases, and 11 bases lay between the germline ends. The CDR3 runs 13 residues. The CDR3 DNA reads TGTGCCAGCAGTCAGGGACATTCCTATGGCTACACCTTC. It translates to CASSQGHSYGYTF.

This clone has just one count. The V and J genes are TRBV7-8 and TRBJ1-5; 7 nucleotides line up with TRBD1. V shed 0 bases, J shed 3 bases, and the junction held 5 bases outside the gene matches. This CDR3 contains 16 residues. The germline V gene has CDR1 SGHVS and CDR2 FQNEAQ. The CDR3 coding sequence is TGTGCCAGCAGCTTAGCCTCAGGGGGAAACAATCAGCCCCAGCATTTT. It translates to CASSLASGGNNQPQHF.

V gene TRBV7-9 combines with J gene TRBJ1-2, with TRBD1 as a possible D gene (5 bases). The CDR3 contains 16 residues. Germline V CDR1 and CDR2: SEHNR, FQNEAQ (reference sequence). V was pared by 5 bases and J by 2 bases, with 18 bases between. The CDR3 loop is CASSPQPDTENYGYTF. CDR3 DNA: TGTGCCAGCAGCCCCCAGCCGGACACCGAAAACTATGGCTACACCTTC.

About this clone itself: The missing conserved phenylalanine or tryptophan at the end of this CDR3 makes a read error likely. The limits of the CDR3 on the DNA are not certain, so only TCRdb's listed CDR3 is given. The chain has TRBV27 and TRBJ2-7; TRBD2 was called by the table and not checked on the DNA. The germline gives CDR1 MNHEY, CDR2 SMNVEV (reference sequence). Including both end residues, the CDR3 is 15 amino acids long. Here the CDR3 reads CASSLNSLTSVPTLG.

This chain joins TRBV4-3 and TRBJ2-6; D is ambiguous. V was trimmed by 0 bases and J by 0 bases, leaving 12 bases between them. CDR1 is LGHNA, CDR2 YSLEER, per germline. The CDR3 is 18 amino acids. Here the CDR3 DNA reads TGCGCCAGCAGCCAAGACCCCCACGGGTCCTCTGGGGCCAACGTCCTGACTTTC. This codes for CASSQDPHGSSGANVLTF.

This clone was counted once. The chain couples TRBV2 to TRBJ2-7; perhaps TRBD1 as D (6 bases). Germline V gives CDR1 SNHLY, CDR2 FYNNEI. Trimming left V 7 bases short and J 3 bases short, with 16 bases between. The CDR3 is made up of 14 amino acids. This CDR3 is CASITSQGFYEQYF. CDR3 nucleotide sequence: TGTGCCAGCATAACAAGTCAGGGGTTCTACGAGCAGTACTTC.

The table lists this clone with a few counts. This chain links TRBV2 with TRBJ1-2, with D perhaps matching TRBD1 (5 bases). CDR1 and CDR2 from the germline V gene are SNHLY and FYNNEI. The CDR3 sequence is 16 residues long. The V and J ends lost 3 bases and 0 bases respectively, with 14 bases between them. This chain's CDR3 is CASSELAGNTNYGYTF. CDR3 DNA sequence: TGTGCCAGCAGTGAGTTGGCAGGGAATACTAACTATGGCTACACCTTC.

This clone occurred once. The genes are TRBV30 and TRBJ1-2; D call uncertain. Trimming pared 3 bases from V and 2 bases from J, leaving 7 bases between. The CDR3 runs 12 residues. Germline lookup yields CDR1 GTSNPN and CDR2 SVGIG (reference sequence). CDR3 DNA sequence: TGTGCCTGGAGCCCCGAGAACTATGGCTACACCTTC. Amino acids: CAWSPENYGYTF.

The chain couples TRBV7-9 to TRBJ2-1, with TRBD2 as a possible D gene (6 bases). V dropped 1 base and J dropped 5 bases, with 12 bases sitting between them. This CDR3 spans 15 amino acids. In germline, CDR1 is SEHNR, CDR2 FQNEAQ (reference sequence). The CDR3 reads CASSLGAGRNNEQFF. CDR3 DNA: TGTGCCAGCAGCTTAGGGGCGGGAAGGAACAATGAGCAGTTCTTC.

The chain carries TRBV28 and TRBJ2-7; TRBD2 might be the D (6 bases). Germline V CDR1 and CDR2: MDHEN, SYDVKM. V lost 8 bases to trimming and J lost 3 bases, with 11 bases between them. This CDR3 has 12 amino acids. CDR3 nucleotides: TGTGCCAGCTCTCGGGGGTACTACGAGCAGTACTTC. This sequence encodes CASSRGYYEQYF.